The source of this TCR beta chain is a study of cytomegalovirus exposure and HLA in healthy donors. Study information: A later analysis reported the approximately 120 validation repertoires used the same platform as the roughly 700 first-cohort repertoires.

TCRdb keeps only in-frame clones here, not all; method: immunoSEQ multiplex PCR. The repertoire holds approximately 200,000 clones, with roughly 82% as singletons. Findings and caveats of the study: The study recorded around 160 TCR beta chains that were cytomegalovirus-associated. That first-cohort TCR clusters tended to co-occur in the 90 to 150 validation repertoires was found in a later analysis. As confirmed in vitro, a few CMV-associated chains were specific for CMV antigens.

A note on this clone: Its antigen is currently unknown.

V was clipped by 6 bases and J by 0 bases; unmatched bases: 9. Germline V gives CDR1 MDHEN, CDR2 SYDVKM. The length of the CDR3 is 16 residues. Source material: PBMCs. This clonotype was obtained from a woman aged 25-40 years in good health and CMV-seropositive. V usage is TRBV28 and J usage is TRBJ2-5; 8 bases line up with TRBD1. The CDR3 here is CASSYRPGQDQETQYF. The CDR3 region has the DNA TGTGCCAGCAGCTACCGCCCGGGACAGGACCAAGAGACCCAGTACTTC.